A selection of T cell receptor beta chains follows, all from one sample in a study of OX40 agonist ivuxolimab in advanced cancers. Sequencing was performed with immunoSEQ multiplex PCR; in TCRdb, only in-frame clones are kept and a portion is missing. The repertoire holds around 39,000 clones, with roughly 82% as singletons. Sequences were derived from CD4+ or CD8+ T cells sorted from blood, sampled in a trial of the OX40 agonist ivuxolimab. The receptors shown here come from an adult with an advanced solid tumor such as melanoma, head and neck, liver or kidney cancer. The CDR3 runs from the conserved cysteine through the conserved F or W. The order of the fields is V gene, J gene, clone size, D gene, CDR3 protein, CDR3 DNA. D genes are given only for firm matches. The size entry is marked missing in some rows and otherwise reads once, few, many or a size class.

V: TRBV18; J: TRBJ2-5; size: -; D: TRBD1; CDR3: CASSPLTRGPGETQYF; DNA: TGTGCCAGCTCACCCCTCACGAGGGGGCCGGGGGAGACCCAGTACTTC
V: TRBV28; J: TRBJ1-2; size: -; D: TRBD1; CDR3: CASTTTGYGYTF; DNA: TGTGCCAGCACCACGACAGGGTATGGCTACACCTTC
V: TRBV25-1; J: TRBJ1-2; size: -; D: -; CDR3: CASSAGEGGYGYTF; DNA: TGTGCCAGCAGTGCCGGGGAAGGGGGGTATGGCTACACCTTC
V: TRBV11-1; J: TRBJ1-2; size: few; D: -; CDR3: CASSLGAGNLNYGYTF; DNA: TGTGCCAGCAGCCTGGGGGCAGGGAACCTTAACTATGGCTACACCTTC
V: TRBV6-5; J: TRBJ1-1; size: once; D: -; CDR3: CASSYEWEAEASF; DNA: TGTGCCAGCAGTTACGAGTGGGAGGCTGAAGCTTCCTTT
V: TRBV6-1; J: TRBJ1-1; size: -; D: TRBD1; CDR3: CASTPPGQGEAFF; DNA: TGTGCCAGCACCCCGCCGGGACAGGGAGAAGCTTTCTTT
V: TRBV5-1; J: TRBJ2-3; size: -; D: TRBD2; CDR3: CASSLGTSGVRGDTQYF; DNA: TGCGCCAGCAGCCTCGGGACTAGCGGGGTACGAGGAGATACGCAGTATTTT
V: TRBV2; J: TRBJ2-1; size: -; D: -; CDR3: CASSEVRGNNEQFF; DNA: TGTGCCAGCAGTGAAGTCAGGGGAAACAATGAGCAGTTCTTC
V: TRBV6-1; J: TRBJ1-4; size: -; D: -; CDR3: CASSEGAATNEKLFF; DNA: TGTGCCAGCAGTGAAGGAGCTGCAACTAATGAAAAACTGTTTTTT
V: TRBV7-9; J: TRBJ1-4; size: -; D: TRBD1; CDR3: CASSLDGQGYEKLFF; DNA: TGTGCCAGCAGCCTGGACGGACAGGGGTACGAAAAACTGTTTTTT
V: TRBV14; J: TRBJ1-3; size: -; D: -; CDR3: CASSQGGRGRIFSGNTIYF; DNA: TGTGCCAGCAGCCAAGGGGGCCGTGGAAGGATTTTCTCTGGAAACACCATATATTTT
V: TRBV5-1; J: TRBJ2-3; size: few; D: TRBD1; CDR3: CASSKGQGADFFSTDTQYF; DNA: TGCGCCAGCAGCAAAGGACAGGGGGCAGACTTTTTTAGCACAGATACGCAGTATTTT
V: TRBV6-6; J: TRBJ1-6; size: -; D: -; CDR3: CASSQDRNSPLHF; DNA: TGTGCCAGCAGCCAGGACAGAAATTCACCCCTCCACTTT
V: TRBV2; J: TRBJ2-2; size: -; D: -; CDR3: CASSEWGETGELFF; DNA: TGTGCCAGCAGTGAATGGGGGGAGACCGGGGAGCTGTTTTTT
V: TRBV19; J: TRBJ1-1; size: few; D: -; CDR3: CASVRAVPMNTEAFF; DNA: TGTGCCAGTGTCAGGGCAGTCCCCATGAACACTGAAGCTTTCTTT
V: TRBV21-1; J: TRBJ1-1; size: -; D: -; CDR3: CASSLLPRQAWGGTEAFF; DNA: TGTGCCAGCAGCCTCCTACCCCGACAGGCCTGGGGGGGCACTGAAGCTTTCTTT
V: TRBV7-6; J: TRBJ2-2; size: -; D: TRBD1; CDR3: CASSPTGNRAGELFF; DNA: TGTGCCAGCAGCCCGACAGGGAATAGGGCCGGGGAGCTGTTTTTT
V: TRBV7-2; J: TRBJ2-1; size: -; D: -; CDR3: CASSLAGASYNEQFF; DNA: TGTGCCAGCAGCTTAGCAGGGGCTTCCTACAATGAGCAGTTCTTC
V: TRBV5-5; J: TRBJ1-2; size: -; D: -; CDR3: CASSLGGTYGYTF; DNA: TGTGCCAGCAGCTTGGGGGGAACCTATGGCTACACCTTC
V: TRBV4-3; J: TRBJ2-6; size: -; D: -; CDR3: CASSQDTAVIFSGANVLTF; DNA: TGCGCCAGCAGCCAAGATACCGCCGTGATCTTCTCTGGGGCCAACGTCCTGACTTTC
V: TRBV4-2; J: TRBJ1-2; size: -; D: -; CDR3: CASSQVAGAPHGYTF; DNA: TGTGCCAGCAGCCAAGTGGCAGGGGCCCCTCATGGCTACACCTTC
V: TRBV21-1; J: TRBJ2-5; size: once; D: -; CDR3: CASSNSGGGAVRETQYF; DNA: TGTGCCAGCAGCAACTCAGGTGGAGGGGCGGTGAGAGAGACCCAGTACTTC
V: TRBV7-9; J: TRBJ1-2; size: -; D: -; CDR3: CASSSTTTGNYGYTF; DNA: TGTGCCAGCAGCTCCACCACTACAGGGAACTATGGCTACACCTTC
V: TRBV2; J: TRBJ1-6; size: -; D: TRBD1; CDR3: CASRGGVGQYNSPLHF; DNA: TGTGCCAGCAGAGGCGGGGTGGGACAGTATAATTCACCCCTCCACTTT
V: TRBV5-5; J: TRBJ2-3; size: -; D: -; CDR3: CASSFGTDTQYF; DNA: TGTGCCAGCAGCTTCGGCACAGATACGCAGTATTTT
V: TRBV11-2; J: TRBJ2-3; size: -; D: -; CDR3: CASSPSTATDTQYF; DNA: TGTGCCAGCAGCCCATCGACTGCCACAGATACGCAGTATTTT
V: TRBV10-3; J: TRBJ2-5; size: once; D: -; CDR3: CATASGGETQYF; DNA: TGTGCCACTGCTTCAGGAGGGGAGACCCAGTACTTC
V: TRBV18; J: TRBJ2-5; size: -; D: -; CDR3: CATNDRAGQDTQYF; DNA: TGTGCCACCAACGACCGCGCAGGTCAAGACACCCAGTACTTC
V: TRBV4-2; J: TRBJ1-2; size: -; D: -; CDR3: CASSLYDYGYTF; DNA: TGTGCCAGCAGCCTTTACGACTATGGCTACACCTTC
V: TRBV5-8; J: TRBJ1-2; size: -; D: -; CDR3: CASSLPRTNVANYGYTF; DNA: TGTGCCAGCAGCTTGCCCCGCACGAATGTTGCTAACTATGGCTACACCTTC
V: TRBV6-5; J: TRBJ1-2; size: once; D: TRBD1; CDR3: CASSYAGQGGGYTF; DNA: TGTGCCAGCAGTTACGCGGGACAGGGGGGAGGCTACACCTTC
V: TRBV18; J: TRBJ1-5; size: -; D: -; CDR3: CASSRDTTHNQPQHF; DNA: TGTGCCAGCTCACGGGACACCACCCACAATCAGCCCCAGCATTTT
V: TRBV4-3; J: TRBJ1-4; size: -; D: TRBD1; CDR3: CASSQDTGEANEKLFF; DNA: TGCGCCAGCAGCCAAGATACAGGGGAGGCCAATGAAAAACTGTTTTTT
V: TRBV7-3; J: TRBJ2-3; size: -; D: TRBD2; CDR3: CASSPHRTSGGTDTQYF; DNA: TGTGCCAGCAGCCCTCACCGGACTAGCGGGGGGACAGATACGCAGTATTTT
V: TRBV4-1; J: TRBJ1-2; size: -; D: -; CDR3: CASSPARGASIGSNTF; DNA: TGCGCCAGCAGCCCCGCACGAGGGGCCAGCATAGGGTCGAACACCTTC
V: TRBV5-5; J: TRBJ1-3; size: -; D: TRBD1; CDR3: CASSLAGDSFSGNTIYF; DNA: TGTGCCAGCAGCTTGGCCGGGGACAGTTTCTCTGGAAACACCATATATTTT
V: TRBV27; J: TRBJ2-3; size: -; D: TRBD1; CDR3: CASTPGTGGAGDTQYF; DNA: TGTGCCAGCACACCAGGGACAGGGGGCGCCGGGGATACGCAGTATTTT
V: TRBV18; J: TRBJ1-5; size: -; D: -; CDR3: CASSPSGGNSNQPQHF; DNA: TGTGCCAGCTCACCCTCAGGAGGGAATAGCAATCAGCCCCAGCATTTT
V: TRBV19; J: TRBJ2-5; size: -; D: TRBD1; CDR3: CASSLGQGQETQYF; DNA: TGTGCCAGTAGTCTTGGACAGGGCCAAGAGACCCAGTACTTC
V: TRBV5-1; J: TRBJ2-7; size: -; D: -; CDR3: CASSLGNSLHGNYEQYF; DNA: TGCGCCAGCAGCTTGGGCAATTCTCTACATGGAAACTACGAGCAGTACTTC
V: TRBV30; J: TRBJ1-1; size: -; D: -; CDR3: CAWSEVTNTEAFF; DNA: TGTGCCTGGAGTGAGGTAACGAACACTGAAGCTTTCTTT
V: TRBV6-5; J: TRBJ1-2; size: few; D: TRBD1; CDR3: CASKEQGDSWGYTF; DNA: TGTGCCAGCAAGGAACAGGGGGATTCATGGGGCTACACCTTC
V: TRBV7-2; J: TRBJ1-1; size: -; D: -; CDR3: CASSSSARTGLNTEAFF; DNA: TGTGCCAGCAGCTCTTCAGCGCGTACAGGACTGAACACTGAAGCTTTCTTT
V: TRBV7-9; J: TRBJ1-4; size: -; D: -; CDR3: CASSLGGLNEKLFF; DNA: TGTGCCAGCAGCTTAGGGGGGCTGAATGAAAAACTGTTTTTT
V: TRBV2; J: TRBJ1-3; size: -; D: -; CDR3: CASSVSPGNTIYF; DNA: TGTGCCAGCAGTGTCAGCCCCGGAAACACCATATATTTT
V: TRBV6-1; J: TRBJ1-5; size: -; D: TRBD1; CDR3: CATSGQEVQPQHF; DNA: TGTGCCACATCGGGACAGGAGGTTCAGCCCCAGCATTTT
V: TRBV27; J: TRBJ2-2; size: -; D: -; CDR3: CASSLRVYTGELFF; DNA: TGTGCCAGCAGTCTCAGGGTCTACACCGGGGAGCTGTTTTTT
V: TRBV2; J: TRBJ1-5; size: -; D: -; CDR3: CASSRGTSNQPQHF; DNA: TGTGCCAGCAGTCGGGGAACAAGCAATCAGCCCCAGCATTTT
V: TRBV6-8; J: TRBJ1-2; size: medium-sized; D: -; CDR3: CASRPDRIYGYTF; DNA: TGTGCCAGCAGACCCGACAGGATCTATGGCTACACCTTC
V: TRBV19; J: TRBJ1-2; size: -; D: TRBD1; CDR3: CASSRRPGQGQTAVDYGYTF; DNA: TGTGCCAGTAGTCGGCGGCCGGGACAGGGACAAACCGCTGTAGACTATGGCTACACCTTC
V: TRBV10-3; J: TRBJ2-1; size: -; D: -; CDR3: CATTGTYNDEQFF; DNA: TGTGCCACTACCGGGACATACAATGATGAGCAGTTCTTC
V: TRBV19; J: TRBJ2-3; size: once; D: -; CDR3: CASRDHDTDTQYF; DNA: TGTGCCAGCCGGGACCACGACACAGATACGCAGTATTTT
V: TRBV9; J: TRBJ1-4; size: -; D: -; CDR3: CASSEPRQKLFF; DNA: TGTGCCAGCAGCGAACCCCGGCAAAAACTGTTTTTT
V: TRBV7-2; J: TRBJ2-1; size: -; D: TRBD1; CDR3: CASSSGQPYNEQFF; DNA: TGTGCCAGCAGCTCGGGACAGCCTTACAATGAGCAGTTCTTC
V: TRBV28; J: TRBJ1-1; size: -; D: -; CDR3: CASMERNTEAFF; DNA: TGTGCCTCTATGGAACGAAACACTGAAGCTTTCTTT
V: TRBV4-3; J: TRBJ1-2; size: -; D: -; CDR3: CASSQDFTPYGYTF; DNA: TGCGCCAGCAGCCAAGATTTCACCCCATATGGCTACACCTTC